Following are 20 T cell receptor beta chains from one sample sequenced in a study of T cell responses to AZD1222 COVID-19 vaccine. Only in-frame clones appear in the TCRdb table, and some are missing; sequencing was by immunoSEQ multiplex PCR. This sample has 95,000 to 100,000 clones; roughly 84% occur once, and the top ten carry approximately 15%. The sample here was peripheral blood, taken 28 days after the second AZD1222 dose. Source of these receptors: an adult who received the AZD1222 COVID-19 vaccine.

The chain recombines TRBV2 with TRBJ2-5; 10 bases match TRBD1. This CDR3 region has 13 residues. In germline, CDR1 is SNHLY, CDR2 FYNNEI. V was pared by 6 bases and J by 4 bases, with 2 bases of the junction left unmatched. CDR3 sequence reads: CASRGTGVETQYF. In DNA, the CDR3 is TGTGCCAGCAGGGGGACAGGGGTAGAGACCCAGTACTTC.

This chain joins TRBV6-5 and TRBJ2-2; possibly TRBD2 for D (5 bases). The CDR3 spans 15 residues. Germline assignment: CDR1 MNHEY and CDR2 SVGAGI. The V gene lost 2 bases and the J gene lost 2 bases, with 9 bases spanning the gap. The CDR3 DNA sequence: TGTGCCAGCAGTTACGAGGGCAGAAACACCGGGGAGCTGTTTTTT. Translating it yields CASSYEGRNTGELFF.

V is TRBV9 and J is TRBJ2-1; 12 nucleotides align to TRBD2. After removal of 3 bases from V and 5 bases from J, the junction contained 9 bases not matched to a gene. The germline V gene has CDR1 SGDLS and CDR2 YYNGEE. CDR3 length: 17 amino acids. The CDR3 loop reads CASSDRVTSGSDNEQFF. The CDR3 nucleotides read TGTGCCAGCAGCGACCGGGTGACTAGCGGGAGCGACAATGAGCAGTTCTTC.

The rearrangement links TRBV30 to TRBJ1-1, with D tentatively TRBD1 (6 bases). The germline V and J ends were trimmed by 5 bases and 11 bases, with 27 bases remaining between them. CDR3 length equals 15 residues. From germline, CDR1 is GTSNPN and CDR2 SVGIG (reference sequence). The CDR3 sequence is CAWSRRDNKVEVAFF. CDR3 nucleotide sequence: TGTGCCTGGTCCCGCCGGGACAATAAAGTGGAGGTGGCTTTCTTT.

The CDR3 region has the DNA TGTGCCAGCAGCCAAGAACAGGGGTCAACGCCTAATGAAAAACTGTTTTTT. It translates to CASSQEQGSTPNEKLFF. The chain joins TRBV3-1 (or the pseudogene TRBV3-2) to TRBJ1-4, with 7 bases that match TRBD1. Losses at the gene ends were 0 bases for V and 3 bases for J; bases not matched to a gene: 7. This CDR3 has 17 residues. The V gene's germline CDR1 is LGHDT and CDR2 YNNKEL (reference sequence).

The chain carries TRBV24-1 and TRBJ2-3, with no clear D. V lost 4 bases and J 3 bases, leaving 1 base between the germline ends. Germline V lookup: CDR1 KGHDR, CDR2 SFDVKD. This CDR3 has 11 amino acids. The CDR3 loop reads CATSETDTQYF. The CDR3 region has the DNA TGTGCCACCAGTGAGACAGATACGCAGTATTTT.

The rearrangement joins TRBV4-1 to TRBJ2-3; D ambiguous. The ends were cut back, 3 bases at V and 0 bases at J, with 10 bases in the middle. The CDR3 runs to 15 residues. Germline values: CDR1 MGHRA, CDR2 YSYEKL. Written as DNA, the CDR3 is TGCGCCAGCAGCCACCCCTTTGGGAGCACAGATACGCAGTATTTT. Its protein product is CASSHPFGSTDTQYF.

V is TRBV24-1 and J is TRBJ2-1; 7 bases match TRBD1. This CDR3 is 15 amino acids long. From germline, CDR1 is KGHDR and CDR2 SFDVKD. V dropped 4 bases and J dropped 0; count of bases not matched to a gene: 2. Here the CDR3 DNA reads TGTGCCACCAGTGAGACAGGGAGCTCCTACAATGAGCAGTTCTTC. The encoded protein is CATSETGSSYNEQFF.

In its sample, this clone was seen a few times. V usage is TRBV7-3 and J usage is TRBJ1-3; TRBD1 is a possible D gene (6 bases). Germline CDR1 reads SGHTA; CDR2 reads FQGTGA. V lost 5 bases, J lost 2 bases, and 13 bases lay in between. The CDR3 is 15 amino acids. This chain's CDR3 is CASSLSGQTGNTIYF. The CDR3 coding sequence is TGTGCCAGCAGCCTCTCCGGACAGACTGGAAACACCATATATTTT.

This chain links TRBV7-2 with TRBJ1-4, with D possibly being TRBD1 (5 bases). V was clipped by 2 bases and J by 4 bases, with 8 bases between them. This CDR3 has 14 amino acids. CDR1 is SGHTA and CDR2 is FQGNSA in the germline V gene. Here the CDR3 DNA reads TGTGCCAGCAGCTTACTCGGGGGTAATGAAAAACTGTTTTTT. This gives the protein CASSLLGGNEKLFF.

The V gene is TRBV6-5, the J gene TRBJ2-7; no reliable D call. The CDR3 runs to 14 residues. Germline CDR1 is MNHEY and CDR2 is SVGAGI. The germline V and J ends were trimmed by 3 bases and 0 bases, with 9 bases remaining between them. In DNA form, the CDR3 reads TGTGCCAGCAGTTATGGGCCGAACTCCTACGAGCAGTACTTC. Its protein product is CASSYGPNSYEQYF.

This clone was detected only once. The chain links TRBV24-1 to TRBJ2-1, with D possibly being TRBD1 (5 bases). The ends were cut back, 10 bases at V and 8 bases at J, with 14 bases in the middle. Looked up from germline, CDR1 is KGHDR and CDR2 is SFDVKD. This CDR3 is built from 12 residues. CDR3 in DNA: TGTGCCACAGGGCCAGGGTCGTATGAGCAGTTCTTC. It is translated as CATGPGSYEQFF.

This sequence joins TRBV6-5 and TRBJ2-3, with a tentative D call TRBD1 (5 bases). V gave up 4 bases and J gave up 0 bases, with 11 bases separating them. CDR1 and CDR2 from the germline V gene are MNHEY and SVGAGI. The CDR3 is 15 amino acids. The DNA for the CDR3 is TGTGCCAGCAGTTTCCAGGACATTAGCACAGATACGCAGTATTTT. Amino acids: CASSFQDISTDTQYF.

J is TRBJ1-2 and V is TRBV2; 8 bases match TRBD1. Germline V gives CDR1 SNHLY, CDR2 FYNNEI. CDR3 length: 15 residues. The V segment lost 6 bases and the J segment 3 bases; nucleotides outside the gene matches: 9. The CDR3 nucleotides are TGTGCCAGCAGCTCCAACAGGGGGACGGACTATGGCTACACCTTC. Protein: CASSSNRGTDYGYTF.

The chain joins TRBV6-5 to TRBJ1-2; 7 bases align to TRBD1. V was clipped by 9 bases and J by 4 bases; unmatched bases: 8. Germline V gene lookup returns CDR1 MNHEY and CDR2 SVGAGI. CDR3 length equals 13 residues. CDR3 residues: CASGLTGFYGYTF. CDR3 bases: TGTGCCAGTGGGTTGACAGGGTTCTATGGCTACACCTTC.

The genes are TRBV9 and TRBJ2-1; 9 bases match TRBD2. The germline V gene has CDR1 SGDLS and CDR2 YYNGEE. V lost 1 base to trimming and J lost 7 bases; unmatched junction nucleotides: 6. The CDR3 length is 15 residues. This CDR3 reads CASSVLAGVNNEQFF. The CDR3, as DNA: TGTGCCAGCAGCGTATTAGCGGGAGTTAATAATGAGCAGTTCTTC.

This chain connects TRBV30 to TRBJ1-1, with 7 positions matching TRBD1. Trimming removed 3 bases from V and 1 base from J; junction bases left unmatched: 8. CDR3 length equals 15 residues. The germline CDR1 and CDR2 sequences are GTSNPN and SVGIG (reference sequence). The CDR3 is CAWSPTGERNTEAFF. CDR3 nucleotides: TGTGCCTGGAGCCCTACAGGGGAGAGGAACACTGAAGCTTTCTTT.

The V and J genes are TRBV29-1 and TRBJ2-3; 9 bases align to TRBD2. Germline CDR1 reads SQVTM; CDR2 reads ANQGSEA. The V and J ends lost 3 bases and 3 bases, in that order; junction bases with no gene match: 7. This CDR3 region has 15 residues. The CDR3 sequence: CSVDEKLAGTDTQYF. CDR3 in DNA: TGCAGCGTTGATGAAAAGCTAGCGGGGACAGATACGCAGTATTTT.

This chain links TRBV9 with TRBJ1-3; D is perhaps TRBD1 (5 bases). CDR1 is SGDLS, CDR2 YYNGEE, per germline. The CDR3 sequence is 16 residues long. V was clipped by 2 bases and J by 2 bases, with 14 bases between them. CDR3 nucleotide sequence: TGTGCCAGCAGCGTGGGGGGGAGGGATGCTGGAAACACCATATATTTT. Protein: CASSVGGRDAGNTIYF.

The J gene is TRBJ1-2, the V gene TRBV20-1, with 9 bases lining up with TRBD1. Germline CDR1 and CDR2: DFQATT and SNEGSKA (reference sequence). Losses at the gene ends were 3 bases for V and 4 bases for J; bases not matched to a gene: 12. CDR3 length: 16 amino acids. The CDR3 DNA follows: TGCAGTGCTAGTGACAGGGGGAATCCCGGTAGCTATGGCTACACCTTC. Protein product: CSASDRGNPGSYGYTF.